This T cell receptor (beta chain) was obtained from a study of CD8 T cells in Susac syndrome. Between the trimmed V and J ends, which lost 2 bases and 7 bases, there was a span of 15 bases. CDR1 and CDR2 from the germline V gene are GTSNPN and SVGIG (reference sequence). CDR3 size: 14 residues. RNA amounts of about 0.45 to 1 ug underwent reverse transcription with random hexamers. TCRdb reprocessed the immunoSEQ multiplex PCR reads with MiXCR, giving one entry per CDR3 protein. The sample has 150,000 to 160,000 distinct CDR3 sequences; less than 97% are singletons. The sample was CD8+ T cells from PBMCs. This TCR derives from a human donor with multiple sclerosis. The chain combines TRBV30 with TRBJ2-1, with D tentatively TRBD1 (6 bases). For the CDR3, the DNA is TGTGCCTGGAGTATAGGGACACTGGGAAATGAGCAGTTCTTC. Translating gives CAWSIGTLGNEQFF.